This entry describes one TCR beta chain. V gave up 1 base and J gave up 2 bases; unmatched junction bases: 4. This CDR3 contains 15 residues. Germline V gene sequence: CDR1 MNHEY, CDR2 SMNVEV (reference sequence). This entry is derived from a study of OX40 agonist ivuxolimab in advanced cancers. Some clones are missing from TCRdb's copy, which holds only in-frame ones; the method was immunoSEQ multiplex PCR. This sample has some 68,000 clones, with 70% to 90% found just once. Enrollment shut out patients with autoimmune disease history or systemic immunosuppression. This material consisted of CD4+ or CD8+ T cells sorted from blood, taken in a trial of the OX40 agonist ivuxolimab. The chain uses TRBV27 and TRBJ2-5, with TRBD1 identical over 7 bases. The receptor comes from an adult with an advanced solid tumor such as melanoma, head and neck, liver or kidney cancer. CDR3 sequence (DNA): TGTGCCAGCAGTTTATGGGAACAGGGGCAAGAGACCCAGTACTTC. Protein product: CASSLWEQGQETQYF.